Below are 3 T cell receptor beta chains sequenced from a single sample in a study of T cells after somatic rescue of genetic block. Data came from immunoSEQ multiplex PCR; TCRdb stores just in-frame clones and leaves some out. The data hold 110,000 or so clones, with about 89% observed a single time. Sequencing was done on a sample of peripheral blood mononuclear cells (PBMCs). The receptors here all came from a woman aged 18-35 years.

The CDR3 is CASSPSGGLAYEQYF. The CDR3 region has the DNA TGTGCCAGCAGCCCATCGGGGGGACTAGCCTACGAGCAGTACTTC. V is TRBV7-2 and J is TRBJ2-7, with 8 bases identical to TRBD2. The germline gives CDR1 SGHTA, CDR2 FQGNSA. Trimming took 5 bases from V and 2 from J; bases not matched to a gene: 8. This CDR3 comprises 15 residues.

The chain employs TRBV27 and TRBJ2-5; TRBD1 agrees at 8 bases. V was pared by 5 bases and J by 4 bases, with 6 bases of the junction left unmatched. The CDR3 totals 14 residues. CDR1 is MNHEY, CDR2 SMNVEV, per germline (reference sequence). The CDR3 DNA sequence: TGTGCCAGCAGTCTCGGGACAGGAGGAGAGACCCAGTACTTC. Its translation is CASSLGTGGETQYF.

The rearrangement links TRBV2 to TRBJ1-2, with 8 bases aligning to TRBD1. The CDR3 is made up of 14 amino acids. The germline V gene has CDR1 SNHLY and CDR2 FYNNEI. J lost 4 bases, V lost 2 bases, and 3 bases had no gene match. In DNA, the CDR3 is TGTGCCAGCAGTGAACAGGGGGCGGCCTATGGCTACACCTTC. Translated: CASSEQGAAYGYTF.